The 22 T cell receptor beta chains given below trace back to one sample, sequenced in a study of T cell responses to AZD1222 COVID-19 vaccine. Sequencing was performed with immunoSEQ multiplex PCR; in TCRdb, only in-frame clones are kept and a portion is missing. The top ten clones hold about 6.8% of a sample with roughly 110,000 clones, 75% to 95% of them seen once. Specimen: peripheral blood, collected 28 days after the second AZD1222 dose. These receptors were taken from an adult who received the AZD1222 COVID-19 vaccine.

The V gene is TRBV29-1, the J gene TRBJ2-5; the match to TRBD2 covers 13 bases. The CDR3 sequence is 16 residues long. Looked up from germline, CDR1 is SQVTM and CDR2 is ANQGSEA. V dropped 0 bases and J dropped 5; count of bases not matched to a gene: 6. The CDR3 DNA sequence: TGCAGCGTTGAAGATCTCGGACTAGCGGGAGTGGAGACCCAGTACTTC. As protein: CSVEDLGLAGVETQYF. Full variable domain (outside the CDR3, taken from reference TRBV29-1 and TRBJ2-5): SAVISQKPSRDICQRGTSLTIQCQVDSQVTMMFWYRQQPGQSLTLIATANQGSEATYESGFVIDKFPISRPNLTFSTLTVSNMSPEDSSIYLCSVEDLGLAGVETQYFGPGTRLLVL.

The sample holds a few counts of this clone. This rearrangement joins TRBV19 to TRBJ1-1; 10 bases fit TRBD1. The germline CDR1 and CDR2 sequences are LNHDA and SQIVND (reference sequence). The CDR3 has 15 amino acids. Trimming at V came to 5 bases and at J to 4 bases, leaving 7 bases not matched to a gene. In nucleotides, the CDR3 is TGTGCCAGTAGTCGACAGGGGGCGAGATTCACTGAAGCTTTCTTT. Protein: CASSRQGARFTEAFF.

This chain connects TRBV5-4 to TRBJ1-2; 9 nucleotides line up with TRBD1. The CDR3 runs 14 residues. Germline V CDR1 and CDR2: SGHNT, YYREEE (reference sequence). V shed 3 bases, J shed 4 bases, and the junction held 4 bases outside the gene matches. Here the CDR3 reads CASSSGQGGYGYTF. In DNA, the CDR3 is TGTGCCAGCAGCTCGGGACAGGGAGGCTATGGCTACACCTTC.

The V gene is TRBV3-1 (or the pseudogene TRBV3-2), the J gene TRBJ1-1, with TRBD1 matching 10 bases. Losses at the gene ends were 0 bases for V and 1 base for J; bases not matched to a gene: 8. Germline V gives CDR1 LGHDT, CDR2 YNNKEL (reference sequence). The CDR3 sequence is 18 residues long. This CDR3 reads CASSQESWGTGENTEAFF. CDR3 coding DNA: TGTGCCAGCAGCCAAGAGAGTTGGGGGACAGGGGAGAACACTGAAGCTTTCTTT.

CDR3 sequence: CASSLNGQVSPYNEQFF. In nucleotides, the CDR3 is TGCGCCAGCAGCCTCAATGGCCAGGTATCACCCTACAATGAGCAGTTCTTC. The chain links TRBV5-1 to TRBJ2-1, with unresolved D. The V gene's germline CDR1 is SGHRS and CDR2 YFSETQ. CDR3 length: 17 residues. With 4 bases removed from V and 2 bases from J, the gap between germline ends came to 19 bases.

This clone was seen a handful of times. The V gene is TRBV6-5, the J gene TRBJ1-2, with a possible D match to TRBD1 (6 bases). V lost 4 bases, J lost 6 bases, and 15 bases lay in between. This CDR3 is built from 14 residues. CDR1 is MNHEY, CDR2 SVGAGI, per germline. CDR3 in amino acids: CASSSSGTYDGYTF. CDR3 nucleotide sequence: TGTGCCAGCAGTTCCTCGGGGACATACGATGGCTACACCTTC.

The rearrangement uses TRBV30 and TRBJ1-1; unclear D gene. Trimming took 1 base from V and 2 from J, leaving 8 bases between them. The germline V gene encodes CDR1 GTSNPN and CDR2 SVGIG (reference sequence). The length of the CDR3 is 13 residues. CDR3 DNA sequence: TGTGCCTGGAGTGGGTCGTTAAACACTGAAGCTTTCTTT. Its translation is CAWSGSLNTEAFF.

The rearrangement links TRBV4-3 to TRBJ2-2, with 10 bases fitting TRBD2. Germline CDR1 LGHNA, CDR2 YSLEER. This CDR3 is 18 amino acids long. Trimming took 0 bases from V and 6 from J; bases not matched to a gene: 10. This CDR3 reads CASSQDGLAGVMAGELFF. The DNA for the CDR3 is TGCGCCAGCAGCCAAGATGGGCTAGCGGGAGTGATGGCCGGGGAGCTGTTTTTT.

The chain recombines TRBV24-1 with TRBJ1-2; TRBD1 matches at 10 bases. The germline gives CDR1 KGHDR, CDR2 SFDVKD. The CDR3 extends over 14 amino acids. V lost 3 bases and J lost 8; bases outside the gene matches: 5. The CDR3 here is CATSDKGQGNGYTF. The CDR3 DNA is TGTGCCACCAGTGATAAGGGACAGGGGAACGGCTACACCTTC.

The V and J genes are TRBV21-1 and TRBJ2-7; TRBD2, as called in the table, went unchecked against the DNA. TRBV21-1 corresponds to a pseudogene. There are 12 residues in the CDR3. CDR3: CASSKERRVVYF. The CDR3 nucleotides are TGTGCCAGCAGCAAAGAGAGGCGGGTGGTGTACTTC.

The CDR3 bases are TGCGCCAGCAGCCAACTAGGGACTAGTGGCTTCTACGAGCAGTACTTC. Translating it yields CASSQLGTSGFYEQYF. This chain uses TRBV4-3 with TRBJ2-7, with 8 bases that match TRBD2. Losses at the gene ends were 2 bases for V and 3 bases for J; bases not matched to a gene: 9. The germline V gene encodes CDR1 LGHNA and CDR2 YSLEER. The CDR3 totals 16 residues.

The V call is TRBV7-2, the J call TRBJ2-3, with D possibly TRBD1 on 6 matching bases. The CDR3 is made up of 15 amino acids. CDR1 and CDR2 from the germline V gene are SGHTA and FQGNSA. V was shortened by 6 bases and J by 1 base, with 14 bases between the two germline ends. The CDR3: CASSPDRTRTDTQYF. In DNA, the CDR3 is TGTGCCAGCAGTCCTGACAGGACTCGCACAGATACGCAGTATTTT.

DNA for the CDR3: TGCGCCAGCAGCTTGGGCTTGGGGCCCCGCCACGAGCAGTACTTC. This sequence encodes CASSLGLGPRHEQYF. The chain employs TRBV5-1 and TRBJ2-7, with D possibly matching TRBD1 (5 bases). The ends were cut back, 0 bases at V and 5 bases at J, with 15 bases in the middle. This CDR3 is built from 15 residues. The germline V gene encodes CDR1 SGHRS and CDR2 YFSETQ.

The chain's CDR3 is CASSWEQRGNQPQHF. CDR3 in DNA: TGTGCCAGCAGTTGGGAGCAGAGGGGCAATCAGCCCCAGCATTTT. V gene TRBV2 combines with J gene TRBJ1-5; D gene unclear. Trimming stripped 5 bases from V and 2 bases from J, with 13 bases between. This CDR3 region has 15 residues. Germline values: CDR1 SNHLY, CDR2 FYNNEI.

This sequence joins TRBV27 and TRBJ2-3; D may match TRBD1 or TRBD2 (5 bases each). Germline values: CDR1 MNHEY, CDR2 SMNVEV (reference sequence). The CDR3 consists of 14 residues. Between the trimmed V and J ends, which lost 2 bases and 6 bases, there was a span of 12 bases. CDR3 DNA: TGTGCCAGCAGTTTAGTGACCGGGACCGATACGCAGTATTTT. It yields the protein CASSLVTGTDTQYF.

The CDR3 DNA is TGTGCCAGCAGTGAAGAAAACAGATCCTATGGCTACACCTTC. It translates to CASSEENRSYGYTF. This rearrangement joins TRBV6-1 to TRBJ1-2, with D uncertain. CDR3 length: 14 amino acids. V dropped 1 base and J dropped 4 bases, with 10 bases sitting between them. CDR1 and CDR2 from the germline V gene are MNHNS and SASEGT.

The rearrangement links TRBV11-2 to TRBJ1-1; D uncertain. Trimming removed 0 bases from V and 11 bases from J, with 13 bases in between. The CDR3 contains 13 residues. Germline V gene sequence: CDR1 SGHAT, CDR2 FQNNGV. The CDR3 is CASSLDRKGRAFF. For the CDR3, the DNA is TGTGCCAGCAGCTTAGATCGAAAGGGTCGTGCTTTCTTT.

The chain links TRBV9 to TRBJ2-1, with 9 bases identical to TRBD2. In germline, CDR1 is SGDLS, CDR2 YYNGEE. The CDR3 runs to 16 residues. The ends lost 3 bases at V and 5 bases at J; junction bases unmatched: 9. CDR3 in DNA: TGTGCCAGCAGCGCCTCCGGGACTAGCAGTAACAATGAGCAGTTCTTC. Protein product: CASSASGTSSNNEQFF.

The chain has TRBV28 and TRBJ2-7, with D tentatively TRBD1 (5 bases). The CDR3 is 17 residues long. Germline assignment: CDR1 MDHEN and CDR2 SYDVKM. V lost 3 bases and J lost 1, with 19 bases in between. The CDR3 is CASSFAPYVAGSYEQYF. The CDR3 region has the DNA TGTGCCAGCAGTTTCGCCCCTTATGTTGCAGGGTCCTACGAGCAGTACTTC.

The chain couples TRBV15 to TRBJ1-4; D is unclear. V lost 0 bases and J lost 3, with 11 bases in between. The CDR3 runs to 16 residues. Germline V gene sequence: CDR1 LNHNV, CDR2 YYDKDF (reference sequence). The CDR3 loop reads CATSRDSRRANEKLFF. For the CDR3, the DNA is TGTGCCACCAGCAGAGATTCGAGACGGGCTAATGAAAAACTGTTTTTT. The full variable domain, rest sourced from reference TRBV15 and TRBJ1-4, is DAMVIQNPRYQVTQFGKPVTLSCSQTLNHNVMYWYQQKSSQAPKLLFHYYDKDFNNEADTPDNFQSRRPNTSFCFLDIRSPGLGDTAMYLCATSRDSRRANEKLFFGSGTQLSVL.

The CDR3 region is CASSVGQKEETQYF. CDR3 coding DNA: TGTGCCAGCAGCGTGGGACAGAAGGAAGAGACCCAGTACTTC. This sequence joins TRBV5-4 and TRBJ2-5, with 7 bases lining up with TRBD1. In germline, CDR1 is SGHNT, CDR2 YYREEE (reference sequence). V lost 4 bases and J lost 3; bases outside the gene matches: 6. CDR3 length: 14 residues.

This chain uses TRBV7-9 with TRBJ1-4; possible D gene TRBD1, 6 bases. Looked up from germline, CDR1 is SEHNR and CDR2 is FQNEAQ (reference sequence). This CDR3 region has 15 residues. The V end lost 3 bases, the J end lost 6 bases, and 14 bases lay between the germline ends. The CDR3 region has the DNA TGTGCCAGCAGCTTTTTAGGACAGACCCATGAAAAACTGTTTTTT. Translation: CASSFLGQTHEKLFF.